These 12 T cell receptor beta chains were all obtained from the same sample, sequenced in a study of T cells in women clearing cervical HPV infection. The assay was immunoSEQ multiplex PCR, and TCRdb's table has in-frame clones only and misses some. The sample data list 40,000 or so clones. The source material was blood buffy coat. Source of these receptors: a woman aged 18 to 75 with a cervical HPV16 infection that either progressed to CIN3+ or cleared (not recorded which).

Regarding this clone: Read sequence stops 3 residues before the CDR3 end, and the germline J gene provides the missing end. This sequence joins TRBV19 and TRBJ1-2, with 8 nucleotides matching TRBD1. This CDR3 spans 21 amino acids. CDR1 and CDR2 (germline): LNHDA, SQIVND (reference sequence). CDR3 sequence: CASSDKADRVLYLLLPDTYTF. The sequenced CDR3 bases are TGTGCCAGTAGTGACAAGGCGGACAGGGTCCTCTACCTCCTACTCCCAGATACC.

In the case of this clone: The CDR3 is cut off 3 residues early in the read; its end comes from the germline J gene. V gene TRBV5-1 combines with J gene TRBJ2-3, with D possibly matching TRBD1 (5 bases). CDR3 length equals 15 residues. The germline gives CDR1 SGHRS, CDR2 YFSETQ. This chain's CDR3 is CASSLLGRDQETQYF. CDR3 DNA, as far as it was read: TGCGCCAGCAGCCTCCTAGGCAGGGATCAAGAGACG.

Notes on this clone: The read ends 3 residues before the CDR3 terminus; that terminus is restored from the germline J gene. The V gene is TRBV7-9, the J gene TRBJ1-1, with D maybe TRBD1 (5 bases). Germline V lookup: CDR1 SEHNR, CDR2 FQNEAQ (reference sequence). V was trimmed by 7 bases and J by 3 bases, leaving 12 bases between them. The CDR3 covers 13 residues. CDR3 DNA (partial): TGTGCCAGCATCCCGCTAGGGGACACTGAA. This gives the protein CASIPLGDTE. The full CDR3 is CASIPLGDTEAFF.

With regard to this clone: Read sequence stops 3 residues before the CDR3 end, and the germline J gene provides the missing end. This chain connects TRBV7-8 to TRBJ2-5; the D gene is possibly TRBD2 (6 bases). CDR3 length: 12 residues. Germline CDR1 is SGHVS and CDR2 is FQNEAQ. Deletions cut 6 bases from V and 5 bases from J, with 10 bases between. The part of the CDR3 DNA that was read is TGTGCCAGCAGTGGCGGGATGGAGACC. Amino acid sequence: CASSGGMET. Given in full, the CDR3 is CASSGGMETQYF.

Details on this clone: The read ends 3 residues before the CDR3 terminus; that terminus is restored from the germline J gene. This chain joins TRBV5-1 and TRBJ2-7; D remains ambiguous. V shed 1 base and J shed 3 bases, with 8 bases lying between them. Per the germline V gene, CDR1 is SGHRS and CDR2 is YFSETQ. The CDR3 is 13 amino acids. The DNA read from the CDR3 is TGCGCCAGCAGCTTGAAGATCGGCTACGAG. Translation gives CASSLKIGYE. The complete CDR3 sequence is CASSLKIGYEQYF.

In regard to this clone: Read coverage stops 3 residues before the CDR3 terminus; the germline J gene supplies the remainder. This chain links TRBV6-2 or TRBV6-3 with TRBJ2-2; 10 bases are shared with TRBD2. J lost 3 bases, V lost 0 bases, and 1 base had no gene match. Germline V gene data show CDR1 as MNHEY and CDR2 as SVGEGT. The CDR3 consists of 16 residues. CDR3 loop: CASSYSAGGDTGELFF. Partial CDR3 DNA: TGTGCCAGCAGTTACTCAGCGGGAGGGGACACCGGGGAG.

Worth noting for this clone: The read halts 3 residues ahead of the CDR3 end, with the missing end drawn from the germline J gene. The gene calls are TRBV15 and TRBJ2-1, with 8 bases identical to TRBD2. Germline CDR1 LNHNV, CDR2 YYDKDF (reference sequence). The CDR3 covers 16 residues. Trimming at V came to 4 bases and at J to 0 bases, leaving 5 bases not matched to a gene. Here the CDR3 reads CATSILSGSSYNEQFF. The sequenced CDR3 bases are TGTGCCACCAGCATTCTAAGCGGGAGCTCCTACAATGAG.

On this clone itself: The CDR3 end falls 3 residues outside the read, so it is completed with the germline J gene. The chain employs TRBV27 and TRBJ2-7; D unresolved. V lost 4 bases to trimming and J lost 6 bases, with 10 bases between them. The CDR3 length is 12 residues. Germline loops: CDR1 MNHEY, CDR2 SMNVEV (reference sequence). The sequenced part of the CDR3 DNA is TGTGCCAGCAGTTCCCGAAGCCTCGAG. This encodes CASSSRSLE. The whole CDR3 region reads CASSSRSLEQYF.

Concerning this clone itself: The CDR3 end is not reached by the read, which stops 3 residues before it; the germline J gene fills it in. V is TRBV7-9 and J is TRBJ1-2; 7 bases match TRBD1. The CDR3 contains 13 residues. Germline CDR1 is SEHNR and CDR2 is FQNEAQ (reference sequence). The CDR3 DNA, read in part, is TGTGCCAGCAGGGGACAGCCGGCGAAAGAC. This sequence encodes CASRGQPAKD. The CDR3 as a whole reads CASRGQPAKDYTF.

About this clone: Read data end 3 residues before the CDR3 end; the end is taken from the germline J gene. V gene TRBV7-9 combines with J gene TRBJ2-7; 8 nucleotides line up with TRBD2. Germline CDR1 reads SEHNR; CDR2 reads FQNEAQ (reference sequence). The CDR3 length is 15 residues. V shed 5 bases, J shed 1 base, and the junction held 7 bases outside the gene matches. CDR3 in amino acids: CASSAREVGSYEQYF. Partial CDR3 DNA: TGTGCCAGCAGCGCGCGGGAGGTTGGATCCTACGAG. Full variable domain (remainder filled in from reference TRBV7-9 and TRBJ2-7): DTGVSQNPRHKITKRGQNVTFRCDPISEHNRLYWYRQTLGQGPEFLTYFQNEAQLEKSRLLSDRFSAERPKGSFSTLEIQRTEQGDSAMYLCASSAREVGSYEQYFGPGTRLTVT.

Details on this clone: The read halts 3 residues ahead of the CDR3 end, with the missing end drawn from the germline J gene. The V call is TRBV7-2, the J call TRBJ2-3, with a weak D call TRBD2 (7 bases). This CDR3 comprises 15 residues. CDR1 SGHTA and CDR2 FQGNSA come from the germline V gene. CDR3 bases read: TGTGCCAGCAGCTTAGCTAGGGGGAGGGAAGAGACG. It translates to CASSLARGREET. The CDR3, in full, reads CASSLARGREETQYF.

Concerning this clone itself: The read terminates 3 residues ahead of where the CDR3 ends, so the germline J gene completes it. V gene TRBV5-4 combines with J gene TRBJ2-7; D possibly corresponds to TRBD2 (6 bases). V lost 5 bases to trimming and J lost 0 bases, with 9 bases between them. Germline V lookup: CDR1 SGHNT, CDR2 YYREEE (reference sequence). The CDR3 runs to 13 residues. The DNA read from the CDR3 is TGTGCCAGCAGAGCCGGGGGCTCCTACGAG. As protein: CASRAGGSYE. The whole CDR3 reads CASRAGGSYEQYF.